The rows below give T cell receptor beta chains drawn from one sample of a study of shared clonotypes between healthy human individuals. Clones were sequenced by immunoSEQ multiplex PCR, and TCRdb holds only the in-frame ones, with some missing. This table has around 1.6 million clones, 95% to 99% appearing once. Source material: naive CD4+ T cells sorted from blood. These receptors were taken from a man aged 25-45 years in good health. Both conserved end residues are part of each CDR3.

v_gene: TRBV5-1
CDR3aa: CASSLYPENTEAFF

v_gene: TRBV28
CDR3aa: CASSSPGLAGEEGYEQYF

v_gene: TRBV4-2
CDR3aa: CASSLGRVRGYTF

v_gene: TRBV2
CDR3aa: CASKFVPGGEAFF

v_gene: TRBV10-3
CDR3aa: CAIINRMGGEQFF

v_gene: TRBV5-1
CDR3aa: CASSPQTGTRNSGANVLTF

v_gene: TRBV11-1
CDR3aa: CASSSGRSGNEQFF

v_gene: TRBV7-9
CDR3aa: CASSPPPGTSVYNEQFF

v_gene: TRBV21-1
CDR3aa: CASSKTSWATNEKLFF

v_gene: TRBV2
CDR3aa: CASSEAGFYQPQHF

v_gene: TRBV7-7
CDR3aa: CASSLLTSGGELFF

v_gene: TRBV18
CDR3aa: CASSPLSLDPSYEQYF

v_gene: TRBV6-5
CDR3aa: CASSWGSTDTQYF

v_gene: TRBV5-5
CDR3aa: CASSLDGGNSYNEQFF

v_gene: TRBV10-1
CDR3aa: CASGPNTGELFF

v_gene: TRBV2
CDR3aa: CASSVSGQGVYGYTF

v_gene: TRBV19
CDR3aa: CASTQGQITYGYTF

v_gene: TRBV5-8
CDR3aa: CASSLGSQLAGLDTQYF

v_gene: TRBV19
CDR3aa: CASTGRGVTEAFF

v_gene: TRBV28
CDR3aa: CASSLKGLLNEQYF

v_gene: TRBV19
CDR3aa: CASSVRGRVHEQYF

v_gene: TRBV5-4
CDR3aa: CASSQNRVGEQYF

v_gene: TRBV28
CDR3aa: CASSSSTSLLTYEQYF

v_gene: TRBV29-1
CDR3aa: CSVGQTSYEQYF

v_gene: TRBV9
CDR3aa: CASSVALETSGYEQYF

v_gene: TRBV12-5
CDR3aa: CASGFSDPSNQPQHF